The next 13 T cell receptor beta chains were all read from a single sample in a study of shared clonotypes between healthy human individuals. Cells designated naive CD8 were CD45RO-negative and were positively selected for CCR7, with terminally differentiated effector memory CD45RA+ cells excluded. Clones were read by immunoSEQ multiplex PCR, and TCRdb kept only the in-frame ones, dropping some. The sample carries 2 million to 2.5 million clones, just under 95% recorded once. Material for sequencing was naive CD8+ T cells sorted from blood. Receptors were obtained from a man younger than 35 in good health.

The J gene is TRBJ2-2, the V gene TRBV19; TRBD2 agrees at 8 bases. The CDR3 totals 15 residues. Germline values: CDR1 LNHDA, CDR2 SQIVND (reference sequence). Germline trimming cut 5 bases from V and 1 base from J; bases unmatched to any gene: 3. The CDR3 region has the DNA TGTGCCAGTAGTTGGAGCGGGGGGAACACCGGGGAGCTGTTTTTT. This translates into CASSWSGGNTGELFF.

The chain has TRBV15 and TRBJ2-2, with TRBD2 as a possible D gene (6 bases). The ends were cut back, 0 bases at V and 6 bases at J, with 17 bases in the middle. The CDR3 totals 17 residues. Germline lookup yields CDR1 LNHNV and CDR2 YYDKDF (reference sequence). The CDR3 here is CATSRDRGDVAAGELFF. The CDR3 nucleotides read TGTGCCACCAGCAGAGATCGAGGGGACGTAGCGGCCGGGGAGCTGTTTTTT.

This sequence joins TRBV11-2 and TRBJ2-7; D gene uncertain. The CDR3 length is 14 residues. V gave up 0 bases and J gave up 0 bases, with 6 bases separating them. CDR1 SGHAT and CDR2 FQNNGV come from the germline V gene. CDR3 region: CASSLEGYSYEQYF. The CDR3 nucleotides are TGTGCCAGCAGCTTAGAGGGGTACTCCTACGAGCAGTACTTC.

The chain couples TRBV5-6 to TRBJ2-7; D may be TRBD1 or TRBD2 (5 bases each). The germline V and J ends were trimmed by 2 bases and 7 bases, with 16 bases remaining between them. Germline V gene sequence: CDR1 SGHDT, CDR2 YYEEEE. The CDR3 is made up of 14 amino acids. The CDR3 DNA sequence: TGTGCCAGCAGCTTCGGGACCGCGATAGGGGAGCAGTACTTC. Translating gives CASSFGTAIGEQYF.

The chain couples TRBV10-2 to TRBJ2-5; the D gene is possibly TRBD1 (5 bases). The V end was cut by 9 bases, the J end by 0 bases, with 11 bases between. The CDR3 spans 13 residues. The germline V gene encodes CDR1 WSHSY and CDR2 SAAADI. This chain's CDR3 is CASMGPNQETQYF. The CDR3 DNA sequence: TGCGCCAGTATGGGGCCGAACCAAGAGACCCAGTACTTC.

The chain carries TRBV19 and TRBJ2-5; D uncertain. Trimming stripped 5 bases from V and 0 bases from J, with 7 bases between. The CDR3 covers 13 residues. CDR1 LNHDA and CDR2 SQIVND come from the germline V gene (reference sequence). In DNA form, the CDR3 reads TGTGCCAGTAGTTCCGTCTACCAAGAGACCCAGTACTTC. It specifies CASSSVYQETQYF.

The J gene is TRBJ1-2, the V gene TRBV6-5; D uncertain. Trimming shortened V by 7 bases and J by 2 bases, and 8 bases separated the two germline ends. This CDR3 contains 12 residues. Germline V gives CDR1 MNHEY, CDR2 SVGAGI. This CDR3 is CASTKGNYGYTF. CDR3 coding DNA: TGTGCCAGCACGAAAGGGAACTATGGCTACACCTTC.

The chain links TRBV7-2 to TRBJ2-5; D is ambiguous. V gave up 3 bases and J gave up 4 bases, with 12 bases separating them. Germline values: CDR1 SGHTA, CDR2 FQGNSA. The CDR3 is 14 residues long. The CDR3 nucleotides read TGTGCCAGCAGCTTCAATCTGGGTGGAGAGACCCAGTACTTC. Amino acids: CASSFNLGGETQYF. Full variable domain (rest looked up from reference TRBV7-2 and TRBJ2-5): GAGVSQSPSNKVTEKGKDVELRCDPISGHTALYWYRQSLGQGLEFLIYFQGNSAPDKSGLPSDRFSAERTGGSVSTLTIQRTQQEDSAVYLCASSFNLGGETQYFGPGTRLLVL.

The J gene is TRBJ1-4, the V gene TRBV27, with D unresolved. Looked up from germline, CDR1 is MNHEY and CDR2 is SMNVEV (reference sequence). Trimming took off 0 bases at V and 5 bases at J, with 16 bases between the two ends. The CDR3 totals 17 residues. The CDR3 bases are TGTGCCAGCAGTTTATCGACTTTGGCAGTCGCAAATGAAAAACTGTTTTTT. This sequence encodes CASSLSTLAVANEKLFF.

The V and J genes are TRBV27 and TRBJ1-4; D call uncertain. CDR3 size: 13 residues. From germline, CDR1 is MNHEY and CDR2 SMNVEV (reference sequence). V shed 6 bases and J shed 5 bases, with 10 bases lying between them. The CDR3 nucleotides are TGTGCCAGCAGCGAGGGCAACAATGAAAAACTGTTTTTT. The encoded protein is CASSEGNNEKLFF. The whole variable domain, remainder taken from reference TRBV27 and TRBJ1-4, is EAQVTQNPRYLITVTGKKLTVTCSQNMNHEYMSWYRQDPGLGLRQIYYSMNVEVTDKGDVPEGYKVSRKEKRNFPLILESPSPNQTSLYFCASSEGNNEKLFFGSGTQLSVL.

The chain carries TRBV21-1 and TRBJ1-2. TRBV21-1 is a pseudogene locus. The CDR3 covers 13 residues. The CDR3 DNA reads as TGTGCCAGCAGCAAAAAGCAGCGCTATGGCTACACCTTC. Encoded protein: CASSKKQRYGYTF.

This chain links TRBV5-1 with TRBJ2-1; D possibly uses TRBD1 or TRBD2 (5 bases each). V dropped 5 bases and J dropped 8 bases, with 14 bases sitting between them. CDR3 length: 13 residues. Looked up from germline, CDR1 is SGHRS and CDR2 is YFSETQ. In DNA, the CDR3 is TGCGCCAGCAGAATTTGGTTGGGGGATGAGCAGTTCTTC. Protein: CASRIWLGDEQFF.

This chain connects TRBV7-9 to TRBJ2-3; 8 nucleotides match TRBD1. V was pared by 2 bases and J by 3 bases, with 7 bases of the junction left unmatched. The CDR3 covers 16 residues. Germline loops: CDR1 SEHNR, CDR2 FQNEAQ (reference sequence). The CDR3 sequence is CASSLFDRGWTDTQYF. The CDR3 DNA reads TGTGCCAGCAGCTTATTTGACAGGGGATGGACAGATACGCAGTATTTT.